The 32 T cell receptor beta chains listed next were all sequenced from one sample in a study of OX40 agonist ivuxolimab in advanced cancers. Only in-frame clones appear in the TCRdb table, and some are missing; sequencing was by immunoSEQ multiplex PCR. The sample holds tens of thousands of clones; 87% are singletons and the top ten take less than 0.55%. The sequences come from CD4+ or CD8+ T cells sorted from blood, collected in a trial of the OX40 agonist ivuxolimab. The receptors here all came from an adult with an advanced solid tumor such as melanoma, head and neck, liver or kidney cancer.

The DNA of the CDR3 is TGTGCTAGTGGTAAACTTGGGACAGTTAACACCGGGGAGCTGTTTTTT. Its translation: CASGKLGTVNTGELFF. The chain links TRBV12-5 to TRBJ2-2; 7 bases fit TRBD1. CDR3 size: 16 residues. Germline V gene sequence: CDR1 LGHNT, CDR2 FRNRAP. V was clipped by 5 bases and J by 2 bases; unmatched bases: 8.

This clone was found once. The rearrangement links TRBV9 to TRBJ2-5; TRBD2 agrees at 13 bases. CDR3 length equals 15 residues. CDR1 SGDLS and CDR2 YYNGEE come from the germline V gene. With 5 bases clipped from V and 5 bases from J, the junction kept 6 bases outside the gene matches. CDR3 nucleotide sequence: TGTGCCAGCAGTGTTGGACTAGCGGGGGTGGAGACCCAGTACTTC. The encoded protein is CASSVGLAGVETQYF.

The rearrangement joins TRBV6-5 to TRBJ2-2, with D perhaps matching TRBD1 or TRBD2 (6 bases each). Germline V gene lookup returns CDR1 MNHEY and CDR2 SVGAGI. The V end lost 5 bases, the J end lost 6 bases, and 10 bases lay between the germline ends. The CDR3 has 13 residues. The CDR3 bases are TGTGCCAGCAGTAGGGGGGCCGCCGGGGAGCTGTTTTTT. This sequence encodes CASSRGAAGELFF.

Comment on this clone: At one end, the junction sequence differs from germline, possibly due to a read error. CDR3 in amino acids: CAGSGTPNEKLFF. The CDR3 DNA sequence: TGTGCCGGCAGTGGGACTCCGAATGAAAAACTGTTTTTT. The chain recombines TRBV6-1 with TRBJ1-4; possibly TRBD1 for D (5 bases). CDR1 MNHNS and CDR2 SASEGT come from the germline V gene. The CDR3 loop spans 13 amino acids.

This clone was picked up one time. This sequence joins TRBV6-5 and TRBJ1-5, with D unresolved. The CDR3 sequence is 13 residues long. Trimming took 5 bases from V and 2 from J, leaving 7 bases between them. Per the germline V gene, CDR1 is MNHEY and CDR2 is SVGAGI. DNA of the CDR3: TGTGCCAGCAGTCGGGAACGCAATCAGCCCCAGCATTTT. This gives the protein CASSRERNQPQHF.

This chain joins TRBV5-1 and TRBJ2-7; 7 bases line up with TRBD1. This CDR3 is 14 amino acids long. Losses at the gene ends were 4 bases for V and 5 bases for J; bases not matched to a gene: 9. Germline loops: CDR1 SGHRS, CDR2 YFSETQ. For the CDR3, the DNA is TGCGCCAGCAGCCCCAGGGACAGAGCCGACGAGCAGTACTTC. This codes for CASSPRDRADEQYF.

The gene calls are TRBV7-2 and TRBJ2-3; D remains ambiguous. V was trimmed by 3 bases and J by 2 bases, leaving 3 bases between them. The CDR3 totals 12 residues. CDR1 and CDR2 (germline): SGHTA, FQGNSA. CDR3 region: CASSFYTDTQYF. In nucleotides, the CDR3 is TGTGCCAGCAGCTTCTACACAGATACGCAGTATTTT. The variable domain in full, with the rest retrieved from reference TRBV7-2 and TRBJ2-3, is GAGVSQSPSNKVTEKGKDVELRCDPISGHTALYWYRQSLGQGLEFLIYFQGNSAPDKSGLPSDRFSAERTGGSVSTLTIQRTQQEDSAVYLCASSFYTDTQYFGPGTRLTVL.

The V call is TRBV19, the J call TRBJ2-2; 7 bases are a match to TRBD2. The germline V gene encodes CDR1 LNHDA and CDR2 SQIVND (reference sequence). V lost 0 bases to trimming and J lost 6 bases; unmatched junction nucleotides: 10. This CDR3 has 17 residues. CDR3 sequence (DNA): TGTGCCAGTAGTATAGATATCGGGGCTAGCGGTGCCGGGGAGCTGTTTTTT. As protein: CASSIDIGASGAGELFF.

The CDR3, as DNA: TGTGCCAGCAAGAGTGGTCACAGGGGAGTCACTGAAGCTTTCTTT. Translating it yields CASKSGHRGVTEAFF. The chain recombines TRBV6-5 with TRBJ1-1; 7 nucleotides align to TRBD1. Germline CDR1 MNHEY, CDR2 SVGAGI. J gave up 4 bases and V 7 bases, and 12 bases lay outside the gene matches. The CDR3 spans 15 residues.

The chain links TRBV10-2 to TRBJ1-4, with TRBD1 as a possible D gene (5 bases). Germline V gene data show CDR1 as WSHSY and CDR2 as SAAADI. The CDR3 has 15 amino acids. The V gene lost 4 bases and the J gene lost 0 bases, with 9 bases spanning the gap. The DNA of the CDR3 is TGCGCCAGCAGTGTAAGGGACTCAACTAATGAAAAACTGTTTTTT. The encoded protein is CASSVRDSTNEKLFF.

The V call is TRBV6-5, the J call TRBJ1-2; D is perhaps TRBD1 (6 bases). Between the trimmed V and J ends, which lost 8 bases and 4 bases, there was a span of 17 bases. The germline V gene has CDR1 MNHEY and CDR2 SVGAGI. This CDR3 region has 14 residues. CDR3 in amino acids: CASGRGGTFYGYTF. The CDR3 nucleotides are TGTGCCAGCGGGAGGGGGGGCACCTTCTATGGCTACACCTTC.

Note on this clone: The sample holds other DNA sequences that translate to the same CDR3. Written as DNA, the CDR3 is TGTGCCAGCTCCCAGGACGGCTACGAGCAGTACTTC. This sequence encodes CASSQDGYEQYF. The chain recombines TRBV18 with TRBJ2-7; D ambiguous. The CDR3 consists of 12 residues. Trimming removed 6 bases at V and 3 bases at J, with 9 bases between. The germline V gene encodes CDR1 KGHSH and CDR2 LQKENI. Full variable domain (missing parts from reference TRBV18 and TRBJ2-7): NAGVMQNPRHLVRRRGQEARLRCSPMKGHSHVYWYRQLPEEGLKFMVYLQKENIIDESGMPKERFSAEFPKEGPSILRIQQVVRGDSAAYFCASSQDGYEQYFGPGTRLTVT.

This chain's CDR3 is CASSYLAGALYEQYF. The CDR3 DNA reads as TGCGCCAGCAGCTACCTAGCGGGGGCTCTCTACGAGCAGTACTTC. The chain has TRBV5-1 and TRBJ2-7, with 10 bases identical to TRBD2. The CDR3 has 15 amino acids. Trimming at V came to 3 bases and at J to 3 bases, leaving 6 bases not matched to a gene. Germline V gene data show CDR1 as SGHRS and CDR2 as YFSETQ.

The chain has TRBV14 and TRBJ2-7; D might be TRBD1 (5 bases). Germline V CDR1 and CDR2: SGHDN, FVKESK. V was pared by 2 bases and J by 0 bases, with 8 bases between. This CDR3 has 14 residues. CDR3 DNA sequence: TGTGCCAGCAGCCAATTGCAGGGCTCCTACGAGCAGTACTTC. Its protein product is CASSQLQGSYEQYF.

The chain combines TRBV27 with TRBJ2-7, with 14 bases aligning to TRBD2. Trimming at V came to 5 bases and at J to 4 bases, leaving 7 bases not matched to a gene. Germline V gives CDR1 MNHEY, CDR2 SMNVEV (reference sequence). The CDR3 is 16 amino acids. The CDR3 loop is CASSLRLAGGPYEQYF. DNA of the CDR3: TGTGCCAGCAGTCTGAGACTAGCGGGAGGGCCATACGAGCAGTACTTC.

The chain uses TRBV5-8 and TRBJ2-6, with 10 bases that match TRBD1. This CDR3 has 18 residues. The germline V gene has CDR1 SGHTS and CDR2 YDEGEE. V shed 4 bases, J shed 0 bases, and the junction held 7 bases outside the gene matches. Here the CDR3 reads CASSHSTGGGSGANVLTF. The DNA of the CDR3 is TGTGCCAGCAGCCACTCGACAGGGGGCGGCTCTGGGGCCAACGTCCTGACTTTC.

This sequence joins TRBV18 and TRBJ2-6, with a tentative D call TRBD1 (6 bases). The CDR3 totals 15 residues. V dropped 3 bases and J dropped 2 bases, with 8 bases sitting between them. Germline lookup yields CDR1 KGHSH and CDR2 LQKENI. CDR3 loop: CASSPPGAGANVLTF. The CDR3 nucleotides read TGTGCCAGCTCACCGCCAGGGGCTGGGGCCAACGTCCTGACTTTC.

This chain links TRBV30 with TRBJ1-2, with D possibly being TRBD1 (5 bases). The CDR3 consists of 13 residues. Germline values: CDR1 GTSNPN, CDR2 SVGIG (reference sequence). V lost 3 bases and J 1 base, leaving 9 bases between the germline ends. The CDR3 bases are TGTGCCTGGAGCTTACAGGATAACTATGGCTACACCTTC. This gives the protein CAWSLQDNYGYTF.

Comment on this clone: Other DNA sequences within the sample encode an identical CDR3. The chain is built from TRBV30 and TRBJ1-5; 7 nucleotides agree with TRBD1. Trimming removed 3 bases from V and 4 bases from J; junction bases left unmatched: 3. CDR3 length: 13 residues. Germline lookup yields CDR1 GTSNPN and CDR2 SVGIG (reference sequence). The CDR3 reads CAWSEQGNQPQHF. CDR3 coding DNA: TGTGCCTGGAGCGAACAGGGGAATCAGCCCCAGCATTTT.

This sequence joins TRBV7-9 and TRBJ1-5; D call uncertain. Germline V lookup: CDR1 SEHNR, CDR2 FQNEAQ (reference sequence). The germline V and J ends were trimmed by 0 bases and 1 base, with 4 bases remaining between them. CDR3 size: 14 residues. The CDR3 sequence: CASSLANSNQPQHF. As DNA, the CDR3 is TGTGCCAGCAGCTTAGCAAACAGCAATCAGCCCCAGCATTTT.

The gene calls are TRBV27 and TRBJ2-5; 9 nucleotides agree with TRBD1. From germline, CDR1 is MNHEY and CDR2 SMNVEV (reference sequence). Trimming at V came to 6 bases and at J to 3 bases, leaving 8 bases not matched to a gene. The CDR3 extends over 15 amino acids. CDR3 bases: TGTGCCAGCAGGGGGGCCGGGACAGGGAAAGAGACCCAGTACTTC. Protein sequence: CASRGAGTGKETQYF.

V usage is TRBV6-5 and J usage is TRBJ2-2; a weak D match, TRBD1 (7 bases). This CDR3 is built from 16 residues. Looked up from germline, CDR1 is MNHEY and CDR2 is SVGAGI. V was trimmed by 0 bases and J by 3 bases, leaving 11 bases between them. The CDR3 sequence: CASSYSSRGDTGELFF. The CDR3 region has the DNA TGTGCCAGCAGTTACTCGAGCAGGGGGGACACCGGGGAGCTGTTTTTT.

The chain recombines TRBV5-1 with TRBJ1-4, with 7 bases identical to TRBD1. This CDR3 spans 16 amino acids. Trimming at V came to 5 bases and at J to 7 bases, leaving 14 bases not matched to a gene. Per the germline V gene, CDR1 is SGHRS and CDR2 is YFSETQ. Written as DNA, the CDR3 is TGCGCCAGCAGACCCGGCCTGGCAGGGGGAGGTGAAAAACTGTTTTTT. It yields the protein CASRPGLAGGGEKLFF. The complete variable domain, with remaining parts taken from reference TRBV5-1 and TRBJ1-4, reads KAGVTQTPRYLIKTRGQQVTLSCSPISGHRSVSWYQQTPGQGLQFLFEYFSETQRNKGNFPGRFSGRQFSNSRSEMNVSTLELGDSALYLCASRPGLAGGGEKLFFGSGTQLSVL.

The chain recombines TRBV19 with TRBJ2-5; 11 positions match TRBD2. CDR3 length: 15 residues. The V segment lost 7 bases and the J segment 5 bases; nucleotides outside the gene matches: 9. The V gene's germline CDR1 is LNHDA and CDR2 SQIVND (reference sequence). CDR3 in DNA: TGTGCCAGTAAAACGGGACTAGCGGCGGCGGAGACCCAGTACTTC. Amino acid sequence: CASKTGLAAAETQYF.

This rearrangement joins TRBV5-6 to TRBJ1-6; 7 bases match TRBD1. The CDR3 spans 16 residues. The germline V gene has CDR1 SGHDT and CDR2 YYEEEE. Trimming at V came to 2 bases and at J to 7 bases, leaving 9 bases not matched to a gene. The CDR3 loop reads CASSFFKGTDNSPLHF. CDR3 coding DNA: TGTGCCAGCAGCTTTTTTAAGGGGACAGACAATTCACCCCTCCACTTT.

The chain links TRBV5-8 to TRBJ2-7; D might be TRBD2 (7 bases). V lost 4 bases to trimming and J lost 2 bases, with 22 bases between them. The CDR3 loop spans 17 amino acids. CDR1 is SGHTS, CDR2 YDEGEE, per germline. CDR3 protein: CASSPYHGGGHTYEQYF. The DNA of the CDR3 is TGTGCCAGCAGCCCCTATCATGGGGGGGGGCACACCTACGAGCAGTACTTC.

The CDR3 region is CASSSPSRADTQYF. CDR3 DNA: TGTGCCAGCAGCTCCCCTTCCAGGGCAGATACGCAGTATTTT. The chain employs TRBV11-2 and TRBJ2-3; possible D gene TRBD1, 5 bases. The CDR3 sequence is 14 residues long. V lost 4 bases and J lost 4, with 12 bases in between. In germline, CDR1 is SGHAT, CDR2 FQNNGV.

In DNA, the CDR3 is TGTGCCAGTAGTATAAGCAGTCGGTATGGCTACACCTTC. Encoded protein: CASSISSRYGYTF. The rearrangement links TRBV19 to TRBJ1-2, with unresolved D. V lost 2 bases to trimming and J lost 5 bases, with 9 bases between them. This CDR3 region has 13 residues. From germline, CDR1 is LNHDA and CDR2 SQIVND (reference sequence). The full variable domain, its missing parts supplied by reference TRBV19 and TRBJ1-2, is DGGITQSPKYLFRKEGQNVTLSCEQNLNHDAMYWYRQDPGQGLRLIYYSQIVNDFQKGDIAEGYSVSREKKESFPLTVTSAQKNPTAFYLCASSISSRYGYTFGSGTRLTVV.

This sequence joins TRBV27 and TRBJ2-2; TRBD2 matches at 13 bases. V shed 10 bases, J shed 2 bases, and the junction held 13 bases outside the gene matches. Per the germline V gene, CDR1 is MNHEY and CDR2 is SMNVEV (reference sequence). The CDR3 is 18 residues long. The CDR3 loop is CATTTSGRAPLNTGELFF. In DNA, the CDR3 is TGTGCCACTACCACTAGCGGGAGGGCCCCACTTAACACCGGGGAGCTGTTTTTT.

The gene calls are TRBV21-1 and TRBJ2-1; the table names TRBD2, a call not compared with the DNA. TRBV21-1 is a recognized pseudogene. CDR3 length equals 11 residues. The CDR3 here is CATLMSREGFF. The CDR3 DNA reads as TGTGCCACCCTCATGTCCCGGGAGGGGTTCTTC.

The rearrangement links TRBV4-1 to TRBJ2-2, with 9 positions matching TRBD1. The CDR3 has 16 residues. CDR1 is MGHRA and CDR2 is YSYEKL in the germline V gene. The trim removed 2 bases at V and 4 bases at J, leaving 5 bases unmatched. CDR3 residues: CASSQRDRAPTGELFF. The CDR3 DNA reads TGCGCCAGCAGCCAAAGGGACAGGGCTCCCACCGGGGAGCTGTTTTTT.

There are a few counts of this clone. The chain uses TRBV6-6 and TRBJ1-6; 7 bases are a match to TRBD1. CDR3 length: 14 amino acids. The V segment lost 4 bases and the J segment 10 bases; nucleotides outside the gene matches: 7. The germline V gene has CDR1 MNHNY and CDR2 SVGAGI (reference sequence). For the CDR3, the DNA is TGTGCCAGCAGTTCCCAGACAGGGTGGTCACCCCTCCACTTT. The encoded protein is CASSSQTGWSPLHF.